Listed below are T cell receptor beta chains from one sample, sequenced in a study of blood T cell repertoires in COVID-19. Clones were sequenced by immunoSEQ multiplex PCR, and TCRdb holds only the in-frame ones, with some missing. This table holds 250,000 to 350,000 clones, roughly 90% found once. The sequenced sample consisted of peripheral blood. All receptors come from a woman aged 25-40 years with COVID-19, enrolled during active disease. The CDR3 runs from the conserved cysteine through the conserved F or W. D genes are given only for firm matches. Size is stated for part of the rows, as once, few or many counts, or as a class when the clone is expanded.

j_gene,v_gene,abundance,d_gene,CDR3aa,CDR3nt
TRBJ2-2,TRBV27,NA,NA,CASSLGLRGELFF,TGTGCCAGCAGTTTGGGGCTCCGGGGGGAGCTGTTTTTT
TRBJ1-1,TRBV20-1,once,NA,CSASGSTEAFF,TGCAGTGCTAGTGGGAGCACTGAAGCTTTCTTT
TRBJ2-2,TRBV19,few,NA,CASTQPLAANTGELFF,TGTGCCAGTACTCAACCCCTCGCGGCGAACACCGGGGAGCTGTTTTTT
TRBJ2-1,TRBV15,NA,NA,CATSIARPGEQFF,TGTGCCACCAGCATAGCTCGACCGGGTGAGCAGTTCTTC
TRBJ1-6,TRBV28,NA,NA,CASTGYSDSPLHF,TGTGCCAGCACAGGGTATTCGGATTCACCCCTCCACTTT
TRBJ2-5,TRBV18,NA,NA,CASSPPSRQETQYF,TGTGCCAGCTCACCTCCGTCCAGGCAAGAGACCCAGTACTTC
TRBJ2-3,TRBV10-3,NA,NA,CAITNRASRTDTQYF,TGTGCCATCACCAATAGGGCTAGCCGCACAGATACGCAGTATTTT
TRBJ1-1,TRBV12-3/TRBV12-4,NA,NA,CASSFINTIEAFF,TGTGCCAGCAGTTTCATAAACACAATTGAAGCTTTCTTT
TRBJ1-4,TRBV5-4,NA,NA,CASSLGGEAAVKLFF,TGTGCCAGCAGCTTGGGTGGCGAGGCTGCGGTAAAACTGTTTTTT
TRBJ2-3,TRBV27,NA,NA,CASSITGEGTDTQYF,TGTGCCAGCAGCATCACGGGAGAGGGGACAGATACGCAGTATTTT
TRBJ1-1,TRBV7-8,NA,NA,CASSTFSVNTEAFF,TGTGCCAGCAGTACCTTTTCGGTGAACACTGAAGCTTTCTTT
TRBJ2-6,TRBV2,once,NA,CASSNSRAGSRLSGANVLTF,TGTGCCAGCAGTAACTCAAGGGCAGGGTCCCGCCTCTCTGGGGCCAACGTCCTGACTTTC
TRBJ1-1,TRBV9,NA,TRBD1,CASSGILGTGDTEAFF,TGTGCCAGCAGCGGAATATTAGGGACAGGGGACACTGAAGCTTTCTTT
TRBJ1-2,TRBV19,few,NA,CASSRGLGYGYTF,TGTGCCAGTAGTAGGGGACTGGGCTATGGCTACACCTTC
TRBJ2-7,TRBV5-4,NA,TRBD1,CASSAGTGYEQYF,TGTGCCAGCAGCGCCGGGACAGGTTACGAGCAGTACTTC
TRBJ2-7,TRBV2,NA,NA,CATKTAYEQYF,TGTGCCACCAAGACAGCATACGAGCAGTACTTC
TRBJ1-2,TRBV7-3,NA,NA,CASGHRGRVSGYTF,TGTGCCAGCGGACACAGAGGCAGAGTTAGCGGCTACACCTTC
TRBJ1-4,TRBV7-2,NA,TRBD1,CASSSRGPTNEKLFF,TGTGCCAGCAGTTCCAGGGGGCCAACTAATGAAAAACTGTTTTTT
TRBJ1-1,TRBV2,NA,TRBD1,CASSEARTGYTEAFF,TGTGCCAGCAGTGAAGCAAGGACAGGATACACTGAAGCTTTCTTT
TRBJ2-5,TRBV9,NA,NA,CASSVDLETQYF,TGTGCCAGCAGCGTGGACTTGGAGACCCAGTACTTC
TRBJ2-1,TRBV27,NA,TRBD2,CASSLLAGARGNEQFF,TGTGCCAGCAGTCTCCTAGCGGGAGCCCGAGGGAATGAGCAGTTCTTC
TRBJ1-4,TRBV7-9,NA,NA,CASSPMGGNEKLFF,TGTGCCAGCAGCCCGATGGGCGGGAATGAAAAACTGTTTTTT
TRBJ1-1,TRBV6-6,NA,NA,CASREPGQNTEAFF,TGTGCCAGCAGGGAGCCGGGACAGAACACTGAAGCTTTCTTT
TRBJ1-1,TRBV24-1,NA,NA,CASQRGSNTEAFF,TGTGCCTCGCAGAGGGGGTCTAACACTGAAGCTTTCTTT
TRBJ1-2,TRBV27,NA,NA,CASSPQGYGYTF,TGTGCCAGCAGTCCACAGGGTTATGGCTACACCTTC
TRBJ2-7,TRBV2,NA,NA,CASSEVPGDATYEQYF,TGTGCCAGCAGTGAAGTTCCAGGGGACGCTACCTACGAGCAGTACTTC
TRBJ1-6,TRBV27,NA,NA,CASMTTGAVTPLHF,TGTGCCAGCATGACGACAGGTGCTGTCACCCCCCTCCACTTT